This T cell receptor beta chain was recovered during a study of CD8 T cells in ankylosing spondylitis. The CDR3 runs to 13 residues. The J segment lost 3 bases and the V segment lost 5 bases, leaving 4 bases of the junction unmatched. CDR1 is DFQATT, CDR2 SNEGSKA, per germline (reference sequence). The sample holds a few counts of this clonotype. The antigen remains undetermined. Study observations and caveats: Before this, some motif variants had been reported in reactive arthritis synovial fluid and blood. Disease-linked clones were CD8+ and relatively rare in peripheral blood. What appeared characteristic of ankylosing spondylitis blood was a TCR beta motif of several highly homologous variants. It was reported that disease-linked clones were significantly enriched in matched ankylosing spondylitis synovial fluid.

TCRdb fed the 5' RACE reads into MiXCR, producing one record per CDR3 protein. The sample includes approximately 260,000 distinct CDR3 sequences, less than 10% of them seen just once. The sample was blood, either unsorted or a sorted T cell fraction (not recorded which). J is TRBJ2-7 and V is TRBV20-1; TRBD2 agrees at 10 bases. This TCR came from a male donor with ankylosing spondylitis or in good health (not recorded which). In DNA form, the CDR3 reads TGCAGTGCTCGGCCTAGCGGGAGCTACGAGCAGTACTTC. Protein sequence: CSARPSGSYEQYF.